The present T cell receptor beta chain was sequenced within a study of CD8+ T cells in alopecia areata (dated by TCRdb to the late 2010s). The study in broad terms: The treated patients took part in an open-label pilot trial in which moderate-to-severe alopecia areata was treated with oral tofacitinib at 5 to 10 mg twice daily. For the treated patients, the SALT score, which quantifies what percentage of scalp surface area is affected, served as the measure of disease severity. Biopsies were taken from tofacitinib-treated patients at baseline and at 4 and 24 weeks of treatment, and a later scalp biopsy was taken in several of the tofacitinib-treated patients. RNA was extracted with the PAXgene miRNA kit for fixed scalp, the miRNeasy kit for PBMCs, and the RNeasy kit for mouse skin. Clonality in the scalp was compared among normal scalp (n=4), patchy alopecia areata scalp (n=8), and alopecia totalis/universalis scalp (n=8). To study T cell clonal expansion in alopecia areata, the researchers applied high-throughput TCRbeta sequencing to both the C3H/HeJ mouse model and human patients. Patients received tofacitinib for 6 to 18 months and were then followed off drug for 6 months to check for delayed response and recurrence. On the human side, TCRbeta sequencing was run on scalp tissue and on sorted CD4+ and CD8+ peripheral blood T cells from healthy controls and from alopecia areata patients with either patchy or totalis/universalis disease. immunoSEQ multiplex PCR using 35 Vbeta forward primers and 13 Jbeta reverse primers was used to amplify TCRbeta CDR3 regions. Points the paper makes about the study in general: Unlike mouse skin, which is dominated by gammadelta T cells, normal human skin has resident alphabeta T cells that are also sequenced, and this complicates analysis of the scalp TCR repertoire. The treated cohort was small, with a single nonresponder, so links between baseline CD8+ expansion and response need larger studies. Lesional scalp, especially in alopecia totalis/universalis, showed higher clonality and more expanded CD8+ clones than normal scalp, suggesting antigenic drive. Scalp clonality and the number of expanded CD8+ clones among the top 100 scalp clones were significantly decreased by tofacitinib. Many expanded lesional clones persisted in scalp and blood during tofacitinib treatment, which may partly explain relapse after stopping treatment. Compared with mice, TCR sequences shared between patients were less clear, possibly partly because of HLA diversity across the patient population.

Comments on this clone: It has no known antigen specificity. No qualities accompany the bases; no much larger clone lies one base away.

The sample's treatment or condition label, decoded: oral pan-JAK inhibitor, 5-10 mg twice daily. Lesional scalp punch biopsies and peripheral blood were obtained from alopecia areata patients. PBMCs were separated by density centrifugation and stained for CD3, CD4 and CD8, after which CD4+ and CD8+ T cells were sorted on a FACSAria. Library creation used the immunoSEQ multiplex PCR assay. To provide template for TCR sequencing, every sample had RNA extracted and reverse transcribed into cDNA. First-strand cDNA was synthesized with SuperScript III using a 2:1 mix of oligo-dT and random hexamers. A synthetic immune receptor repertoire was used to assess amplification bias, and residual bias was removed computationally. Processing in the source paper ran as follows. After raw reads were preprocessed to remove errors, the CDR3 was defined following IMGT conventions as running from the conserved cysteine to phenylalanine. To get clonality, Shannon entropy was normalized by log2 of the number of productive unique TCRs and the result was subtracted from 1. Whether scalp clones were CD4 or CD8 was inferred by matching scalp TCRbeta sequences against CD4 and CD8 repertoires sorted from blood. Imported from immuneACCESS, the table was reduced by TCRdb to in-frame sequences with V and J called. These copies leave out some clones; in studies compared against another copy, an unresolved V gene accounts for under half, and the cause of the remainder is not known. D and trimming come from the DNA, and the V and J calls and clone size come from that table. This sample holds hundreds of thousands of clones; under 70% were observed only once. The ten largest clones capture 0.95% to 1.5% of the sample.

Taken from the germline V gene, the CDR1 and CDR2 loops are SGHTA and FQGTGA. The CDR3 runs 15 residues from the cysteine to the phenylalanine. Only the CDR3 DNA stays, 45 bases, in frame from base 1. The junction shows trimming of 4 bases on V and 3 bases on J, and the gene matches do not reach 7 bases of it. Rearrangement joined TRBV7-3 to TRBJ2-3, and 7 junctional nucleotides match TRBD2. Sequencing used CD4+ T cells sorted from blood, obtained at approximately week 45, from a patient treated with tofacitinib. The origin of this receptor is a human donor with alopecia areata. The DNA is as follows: TGTGCCAGCAGCTCGAGCGGGGTCTGGACAGATACGCAGTATTTT. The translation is CASSSSGVWTDTQYF. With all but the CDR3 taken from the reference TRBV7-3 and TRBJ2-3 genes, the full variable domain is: GAGVSQTPSNKVTEKGKYVELRCDPISGHTALYWYRQSLGQGPEFLIYFQGTGAADDSGLPNDRFFAVRPEGSVSTLKIQRTERGDSAVYLCASSSSGVWTDTQYFGPGTRLTVL.